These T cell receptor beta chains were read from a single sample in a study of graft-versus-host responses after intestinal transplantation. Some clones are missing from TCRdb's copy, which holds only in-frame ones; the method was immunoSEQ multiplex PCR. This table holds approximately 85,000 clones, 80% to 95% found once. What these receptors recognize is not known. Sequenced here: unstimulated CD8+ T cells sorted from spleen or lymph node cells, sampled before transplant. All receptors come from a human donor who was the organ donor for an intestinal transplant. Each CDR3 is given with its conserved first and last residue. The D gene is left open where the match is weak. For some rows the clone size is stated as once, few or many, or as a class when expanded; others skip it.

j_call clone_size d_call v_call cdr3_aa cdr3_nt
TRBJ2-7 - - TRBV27 CASRVGSGSSQYF TGTGCCAGCAGAGTTGGCAGTGGTTCGTCGCAGTACTTC
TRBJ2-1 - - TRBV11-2 CASTNPAGPRGEQFF TGTGCCAGCACCAATCCAGCGGGCCCACGGGGGGAGCAGTTCTTC
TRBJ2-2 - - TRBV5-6 CASSLEGNTGELFF TGTGCCAGCAGCTTGGAGGGTAATACCGGGGAGCTGTTTTTT
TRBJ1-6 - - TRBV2 CASSGQGSSYNSPLHF TGTGCCAGCAGTGGGCAGGGGAGCTCCTATAATTCACCCCTCCACTTT
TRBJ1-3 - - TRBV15 CATRDQGAGNTIYF TGTGCCACCAGGGATCAAGGGGCTGGAAACACCATATATTTT
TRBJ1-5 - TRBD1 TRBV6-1 CASSKGTHRDRGRRQPQHF TGTGCCAGCAGTAAAGGCACCCACCGGGACAGGGGGCGCAGACAGCCCCAGCATTTT
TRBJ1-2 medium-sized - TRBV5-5 CASSFQGFYGYTF TGTGCCAGCAGCTTCCAGGGCTTCTATGGCTACACCTTC
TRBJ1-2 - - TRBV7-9 CASSLDREHGYTF TGTGCCAGCAGCTTAGACAGGGAGCATGGCTACACCTTC
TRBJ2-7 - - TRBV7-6 CASSLEQTPAYEQYF TGTGCCAGCAGCTTAGAACAGACCCCGGCCTACGAGCAGTACTTC
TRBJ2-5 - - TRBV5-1 CASSFATETQYF TGCGCCAGCAGCTTTGCCACGGAGACCCAGTACTTC
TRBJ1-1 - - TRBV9 CASSAVRNTEAFF TGTGCCAGCAGCGCTGTCAGGAACACTGAAGCTTTCTTT
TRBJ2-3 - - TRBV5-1 CASSLGKGPDTQYF TGCGCCAGCAGCTTAGGGAAGGGCCCAGATACGCAGTATTTT
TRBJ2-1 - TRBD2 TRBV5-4 CASSPAGREGRNEQFF TGTGCCAGCAGCCCGGCAGGGCGGGAGGGCCGAAATGAGCAGTTCTTC
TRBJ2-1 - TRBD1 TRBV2 CARTGLTYNEQFF TGTGCCAGGACAGGGTTGACCTACAATGAGCAGTTCTTC
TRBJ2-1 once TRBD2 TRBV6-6 CASSRQLAGEGDEQFF TGTGCCAGCAGCCGTCAACTAGCGGGAGAAGGAGATGAGCAGTTCTTC
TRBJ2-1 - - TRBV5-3 CARELTGEQFF TGTGCCAGAGAATTAACTGGGGAGCAGTTCTTC
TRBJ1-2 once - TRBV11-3 CASSFGRGYTF TGTGCCAGCAGCTTTGGCCGTGGCTACACCTTC
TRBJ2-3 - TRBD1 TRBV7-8 CASSLATAGTGVFTDTQYF TGTGCCAGCAGCTTAGCCACAGCAGGGACAGGGGTGTTCACAGATACGCAGTATTTT
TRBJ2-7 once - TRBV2 CASSSPSTGNSDEQYF TGTGCCAGCAGTTCGCCTTCGACAGGCAATTCGGACGAGCAGTACTTC
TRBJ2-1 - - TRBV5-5 CASSPGPFDYNEQFF TGTGCCAGCAGCCCAGGACCATTCGACTACAATGAGCAGTTCTTC
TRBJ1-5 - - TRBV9 CASSPGGGQNQPQHF TGTGCCAGCAGCCCAGGAGGAGGGCAGAATCAGCCCCAGCATTTT
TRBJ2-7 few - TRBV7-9 CASSLGTYEQYF TGTGCCAGCAGCTTAGGGACCTACGAGCAGTACTTC
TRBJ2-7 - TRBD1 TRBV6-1 CASSDPPTGGEQYF TGTGCCAGCAGTGACCCACCCACAGGGGGCGAGCAGTACTTC